These 24 T cell receptor beta chains came from one sample sequenced in a study of blood T cell repertoires in COVID-19. The protocol was immunoSEQ multiplex PCR, while the TCRdb copy is restricted to in-frame clones and leaves out a portion. The table lists about 82,000 clones, about 83% of them singletons. The sequencing sample was made of peripheral blood. Receptors were obtained from a woman aged 55-70 years with acute or convalescent COVID-19.

The CDR3 region has the DNA TGTGCCAGCATCCCAGGACAGGGGAACTATGGCTACACCTTC. Protein sequence: CASIPGQGNYGYTF. The genes are TRBV28 and TRBJ1-2; 9 bases are a match to TRBD1. The CDR3 loop spans 14 amino acids. Germline V gene data show CDR1 as MDHEN and CDR2 as SYDVKM. The junction had 5 bases not matched to a gene; V was cut back by 7 bases and J by 2 bases.

V usage is TRBV12-5 and J usage is TRBJ1-5, with D uncertain. The germline V gene has CDR1 LGHNT and CDR2 FRNRAP. CDR3 length: 18 amino acids. Trimming pared 0 bases from V and 0 bases from J, leaving 15 bases between. The CDR3 DNA follows: TGTGCTAGTGGTTTGGTTCTCTCCGGGAGAAATAGCAATCAGCCCCAGCATTTT. As protein: CASGLVLSGRNSNQPQHF. Full variable domain (rest looked up from reference TRBV12-5 and TRBJ1-5): DARVTQTPRHKVTEMGQEVTMRCQPILGHNTVFWYRQTMMQGLELLAYFRNRAPLDDSGMPKDRFSAEMPDATLATLKIQPSEPRDSAVYFCASGLVLSGRNSNQPQHFGDGTRLSIL.

This sequence joins TRBV5-4 and TRBJ1-6, with 7 bases lining up with TRBD1. This CDR3 has 16 residues. The junction had 12 bases not matched to a gene; V was cut back by 5 bases and J by 7 bases. Looked up from germline, CDR1 is SGHNT and CDR2 is YYREEE (reference sequence). The CDR3 sequence: CASRSQEDRRNSPLHF. CDR3 coding DNA: TGTGCCAGCAGATCCCAGGAGGACAGGAGAAATTCACCCCTCCACTTT.

This chain links TRBV5-6 with TRBJ2-5; no firm D call. From germline, CDR1 is SGHDT and CDR2 YYEEEE. This CDR3 is 14 amino acids long. The V end lost 4 bases, the J end lost 5 bases, and 15 bases lay between the germline ends. Here the CDR3 reads CASSQRGSDETQYF. CDR3 in DNA: TGTGCCAGCAGCCAGAGAGGCAGCGACGAGACCCAGTACTTC.

V is TRBV7-9 and J is TRBJ2-3; 9 bases align to TRBD1. CDR3 length: 15 amino acids. J was trimmed by 1 base and V by 5 bases; bases with no gene match: 4. The germline V gene has CDR1 SEHNR and CDR2 FQNEAQ (reference sequence). In DNA, the CDR3 is TGTGCCAGCAGCCCACGGACAGGGGGCACAGATACGCAGTATTTT. Translated: CASSPRTGGTDTQYF.

In nucleotides, the CDR3 is TGTGCCAGCAGCGTAGGTAGTAGCGGGGGGGCGGTGGCAGATACGCAGTATTTT. Amino acids: CASSVGSSGGAVADTQYF. This sequence joins TRBV9 and TRBJ2-3, with 11 bases lining up with TRBD2. Germline CDR1 is SGDLS and CDR2 is YYNGEE. This CDR3 is built from 18 residues. With 0 bases clipped from V and 4 bases from J, the junction kept 10 bases outside the gene matches.

V is TRBV30 and J is TRBJ1-2, with D perhaps TRBD1 (5 bases). Per the germline V gene, CDR1 is GTSNPN and CDR2 is SVGIG (reference sequence). V shed 5 bases and J shed 9 bases, with 10 bases lying between them. The CDR3 is 10 residues long. This CDR3 is CAWAPGSYTF. The CDR3 region has the DNA TGTGCCTGGGCCCCAGGGAGCTACACCTTC.

V and J are TRBV7-9 and TRBJ2-7, with 10 bases matching TRBD2. The trim removed 8 bases at V and 0 bases at J, leaving 7 bases unmatched. There are 15 residues in the CDR3. Germline values: CDR1 SEHNR, CDR2 FQNEAQ (reference sequence). The CDR3 sequence: CASSEREGPSYEQYF. CDR3 bases: TGTGCCAGCTCGGAGCGGGAGGGCCCCTCCTACGAGCAGTACTTC.

This clone occurred once. V usage is TRBV28 and J usage is TRBJ1-2; 9 bases map to TRBD1. Germline values: CDR1 MDHEN, CDR2 SYDVKM. Trimming removed 6 bases from V and 4 bases from J; junction bases left unmatched: 12. The CDR3 runs to 16 residues. As DNA, the CDR3 is TGTGCCAGCAGCCGAGGCACAGGGGGCGTGGGCTATGGCTACACCTTC. Translation: CASSRGTGGVGYGYTF.

The DNA of the CDR3 is TGTGCCAGCAGTTGGGGGGGCGATCAGCCCCAGCATTTT. It is translated as CASSWGGDQPQHF. V usage is TRBV12-3 or TRBV12-4 and J usage is TRBJ1-5; D possibly corresponds to TRBD1 (6 bases). This CDR3 contains 13 residues. V gave up 4 bases and J gave up 5 bases, with 9 bases separating them.

The chain joins TRBV9 to TRBJ1-1, with 7 bases that match TRBD1. Germline trimming cut 3 bases from V and 1 base from J; bases unmatched to any gene: 6. The germline CDR1 and CDR2 sequences are SGDLS and YYNGEE. The CDR3 totals 15 residues. CDR3 in DNA: TGTGCCAGCAGCGGACTCGGGACAGCGAACACTGAAGCTTTCTTT. Encoded protein: CASSGLGTANTEAFF.

J is TRBJ2-7 and V is TRBV2, with D tentatively TRBD1 (6 bases). Trimming pared 1 base from V and 7 bases from J, leaving 14 bases between. Germline lookup yields CDR1 SNHLY and CDR2 FYNNEI. This CDR3 is built from 14 residues. The DNA of the CDR3 is TGTGCCAGCAGTGAAGTGGGGGCGGACGGAGAGCAGTACTTC. It specifies CASSEVGADGEQYF.

The CDR3 DNA follows: TGCAGCGCCTCTGGTTCCGGGACAGGTGAAGCTTTCTTT. Translated, it gives CSASGSGTGEAFF. V usage is TRBV29-1 and J usage is TRBJ1-1, with 8 bases aligning to TRBD1. Germline V CDR1 and CDR2: SQVTM, ANQGSEA. The CDR3 covers 13 residues. Losses at the gene ends were 7 bases for V and 7 bases for J; bases not matched to a gene: 11.

Notes on this clone: At the DNA level, this CDR3 is encoded by other sequences in the same sample as well. This chain uses TRBV5-1 with TRBJ2-1, with TRBD1 matching 8 bases. This CDR3 is built from 15 residues. V was clipped by 2 bases and J by 6 bases; unmatched bases: 7. In germline, CDR1 is SGHRS, CDR2 YFSETQ. CDR3: CASSLALDRGNEQFF. The DNA for the CDR3 is TGCGCCAGCAGCTTAGCACTTGACAGGGGCAATGAGCAGTTCTTC.

This clone was detected once. V gene TRBV7-9 combines with J gene TRBJ2-7, with TRBD1 identical over 8 bases. Germline CDR1 reads SEHNR; CDR2 reads FQNEAQ (reference sequence). The CDR3 extends over 16 amino acids. Losses at the gene ends were 1 base for V and 2 bases for J; bases not matched to a gene: 7. The CDR3 sequence is CASSLGDRTPTYEQYF. In DNA, the CDR3 is TGTGCCAGCAGCTTAGGGGACAGGACCCCTACCTACGAGCAGTACTTC.

This clone was seen a handful of times. The V gene is TRBV6-6, the J gene TRBJ1-2; D gene ambiguous. Germline CDR1 is MNHNY and CDR2 is SVGAGI (reference sequence). This CDR3 has 15 residues. Trimming shortened V by 7 bases and J by 0 bases, and 15 bases separated the two germline ends. The CDR3 region has the DNA TGTGCCAGCACTCCCCGGCGAGGAGCTAACTATGGCTACACCTTC. As protein: CASTPRRGANYGYTF.

The chain links TRBV29-1 to TRBJ2-1; tentative D call: TRBD2 (7 bases). Germline CDR1 reads SQVTM; CDR2 reads ANQGSEA. This CDR3 region has 11 residues. DNA for the CDR3: TGCGGGGGGGCCCTTGGTAGTGAGCAGTTCTTC. It codes for CGGALGSEQFF.

The V call is TRBV24-1, the J call TRBJ2-2; 7 positions agree with TRBD1. The CDR3 loop spans 16 amino acids. Germline CDR1 KGHDR, CDR2 SFDVKD. V lost 4 bases to trimming and J lost 0 bases; unmatched junction nucleotides: 4. The CDR3 protein is CATSEAGTANTGELFF. Here the CDR3 DNA reads TGTGCCACCAGTGAAGCCGGGACAGCGAACACCGGGGAGCTGTTTTTT.

The rearrangement joins TRBV3-1 (or the pseudogene TRBV3-2) to TRBJ2-5, with TRBD2 matching 9 bases. Trimming took 1 base from V and 7 from J; bases not matched to a gene: 1. Germline assignment: CDR1 LGHDT and CDR2 YNNKEL (reference sequence). This CDR3 region has 13 residues. In DNA form, the CDR3 reads TGTGCCAGCAGCCAAGGGCGGGGGGGGACCCAGTACTTC. Protein: CASSQGRGGTQYF.

The chain uses TRBV9 and TRBJ1-4, with 7 bases identical to TRBD1. J lost 5 bases, V lost 4 bases, and 8 bases had no gene match. Looked up from germline, CDR1 is SGDLS and CDR2 is YYNGEE. CDR3 size: 15 residues. CDR3 sequence: CASSFRTGSNEKLFF. In DNA, the CDR3 is TGTGCCAGCAGCTTTAGGACAGGAAGCAATGAAAAACTGTTTTTT. Using reference TRBV9 and TRBJ1-4 for the parts outside the CDR3, the full variable domain is DSGVTQTPKHLITATGQRVTLRCSPRSGDLSVYWYQQSLDQGLQFLIQYYNGEERAKGNILERFSAQQFPDLHSELNLSSLELGDSALYFCASSFRTGSNEKLFFGSGTQLSVL.

Here the CDR3 DNA reads TGTGCCAGTAGTATACTCGGAGGGGTTGGAATAAATGAGCAGTTCTTC. Protein: CASSILGGVGINEQFF. The chain links TRBV19 to TRBJ2-1; weak D call: TRBD2 (6 bases). CDR3 length equals 16 residues. The germline gives CDR1 LNHDA, CDR2 SQIVND (reference sequence). V was cut by 2 bases and J by 7 bases, with 18 bases left in between.

The rearrangement links TRBV7-3 to TRBJ2-3; D remains unclear. Trimming cost V 4 bases and J 1 base, with 12 bases left between them. Germline V gives CDR1 SGHTA, CDR2 FQGTGA. This CDR3 contains 15 residues. Written as DNA, the CDR3 is TGTGCCAGCAGCTCTAATGTCGGTCGCACAGATACGCAGTATTTT. It codes for CASSSNVGRTDTQYF.

The J gene is TRBJ2-5, the V gene TRBV6-5; TRBD2 is a possible D gene (6 bases). The V gene lost 2 bases and the J gene lost 9 bases, with 19 bases spanning the gap. This CDR3 has 15 residues. Germline assignment: CDR1 MNHEY and CDR2 SVGAGI. The CDR3 is CASSYGGVNDLAQYF. As DNA, the CDR3 is TGTGCCAGCAGTTACGGCGGGGTTAACGATTTGGCCCAGTACTTC.

V is TRBV6-5 and J is TRBJ1-1, with a tentative D call TRBD1 (6 bases). CDR1 is MNHEY, CDR2 SVGAGI, per germline. CDR3 length: 15 residues. The V end lost 4 bases, the J end lost 4 bases, and 16 bases lay between the germline ends. The CDR3: CASSFSTGQTTEAFF. The CDR3 DNA follows: TGTGCCAGCAGTTTCTCCACAGGGCAGACCACTGAAGCTTTCTTT.